This T cell receptor beta chain was sequenced in a study of T cell clonality in common variable immunodeficiency. General observations from the study: Reportedly, TCR beta sequences from common variable immunodeficiency showed fewer deletions and N-nucleotide insertions.

Of note for this clone: Its antigen remains unknown. Read coverage stops 3 residues before the CDR3 terminus; the germline J gene supplies the remainder.

Assay used: immunoSEQ multiplex PCR; TCRdb lists only in-frame clones, some missing. Observed in the sample are some 19,000 clones, none of them singletons. All CVID subjects were on immunoglobulin replacement for at least one year. There are 12 residues in the CDR3. Germline V gene data show CDR1 as GTSNPN and CDR2 as SVGIG (reference sequence). The sequence came from a human donor with common variable immunodeficiency. The rearrangement joins TRBV30 to TRBJ1-2, with D possibly TRBD1 on 5 matching bases. The material sequenced was peripheral blood mononuclear cells. The sequenced CDR3 bases are TGTGCCTGGAGTGTAGGCTGGGGGGAG. Amino acid sequence: CAWSVGWGE. The entire CDR3 reads CAWSVGWGEYTF.